Presented here are 23 T cell receptor beta chains from one specimen sequenced in a study of Tregs in tolerant kidney transplant recipients. Sequencing used immunoSEQ multiplex PCR; TCRdb keeps in-frame clones, though not all of them. The sample has about 50,000 clones; approximately 89% are singletons. Related graft donors supplied nonmyeloablative bone marrow transplants, and mixed chimerism was transient. Sample: CD8+ T cells from blood (PBMCs), taken 12 months after the transplant. Source of these receptors: a human patient who received a combined kidney and bone marrow transplant. Some T cells may have originated in the graft donor.

V and J are TRBV5-6 and TRBJ1-5, with D hard to call. CDR3 length: 15 amino acids. V lost 0 bases, J lost 0 bases, and 7 bases lay in between. CDR1 and CDR2 (germline): SGHDT, YYEEEE. The CDR3 region has the DNA TGTGCCAGCAGCTTGGGCACAAATAGCAATCAGCCCCAGCATTTT. It is translated as CASSLGTNSNQPQHF.

The chain recombines TRBV7-3 with TRBJ2-7; D gene unclear. The CDR3 is 13 amino acids. Trimming took off 1 base at V and 3 bases at J, with 7 bases between the two ends. Germline V gene data show CDR1 as SGHTA and CDR2 as FQGTGA. The CDR3 is CASSLSNYYEQYF. DNA for the CDR3: TGTGCCAGCAGCTTAAGTAACTACTACGAGCAGTACTTC.

The chain combines TRBV9 with TRBJ2-1; the D gene is possibly TRBD2 (6 bases). The CDR3 is made up of 16 amino acids. Germline CDR1 reads SGDLS; CDR2 reads YYNGEE. V was shortened by 0 bases and J by 10 bases, with 20 bases between the two germline ends. In DNA form, the CDR3 reads TGTGCCAGCAGCGTAGGGTCAATGGGTTTAGCGGAGGAGCAGTTCTTC. This encodes CASSVGSMGLAEEQFF.

V is TRBV2 and J is TRBJ1-3, with D maybe TRBD1 (5 bases). Per the germline V gene, CDR1 is SNHLY and CDR2 is FYNNEI. Trimming took 9 bases from V and 7 from J, leaving 10 bases between them. The CDR3 contains 11 residues. CDR3 residues: CASRGGNTIYF. The DNA of the CDR3 is TGTGCCAGTCGGGGGGGGAACACCATATATTTT.

The rearrangement joins TRBV2 to TRBJ2-1, with D possibly TRBD2 on 5 matching bases. V lost 4 bases and J lost 2, with 18 bases in between. The CDR3 consists of 17 residues. Germline V gene data show CDR1 as SNHLY and CDR2 as FYNNEI. The CDR3 here is CASSASFRSGTYNEQFF. DNA for the CDR3: TGTGCCAGCAGTGCTTCTTTTAGGAGCGGAACCTACAATGAGCAGTTCTTC.

This clone has only one observation. This CDR3 reads CASRGQGNRGYTF. CDR3 nucleotides: TGTGCCAGCAGGGGGCAGGGGAATCGTGGCTACACCTTC. This chain connects TRBV27 to TRBJ1-2, with a tentative D call TRBD1 (6 bases). CDR1 and CDR2 from the germline V gene are MNHEY and SMNVEV (reference sequence). Trimming cost V 6 bases and J 7 bases, with 15 bases left between them. CDR3 size: 13 residues.

As regards this clone: The DNA is left out, because the CDR3 cannot be placed on it with certainty; the CDR3 is given as TCRdb lists it. J is TRBJ1-1 and V is TRBV9. The CDR3 sequence runs 13 residues, both termini included. Germline values: CDR1 SGDLS, CDR2 YYNGEE. Here the CDR3 reads CASSVGRGNGTFF.

The V gene is TRBV10-2, the J gene TRBJ2-5; maybe TRBD1 (6 bases). The CDR3 is made up of 13 amino acids. The germline gives CDR1 WSHSY, CDR2 SAAADI. The V and J ends lost 10 bases and 9 bases respectively, with 21 bases between them. DNA of the CDR3: TGCGCCACCAGGGGTCTGGGAATGGAGGCCCAGTACTTC. Its protein is CATRGLGMEAQYF.

This clone has a single count. CDR3 nucleotide sequence: TGTGCCAGCAGCCCTCCCGGACTAGCGGGAATGAATGAGCAGTTCTTC. It yields the protein CASSPPGLAGMNEQFF. V gene TRBV13 combines with J gene TRBJ2-1, with 12 bases lining up with TRBD2. In germline, CDR1 is PRHDT, CDR2 FYEKMQ (reference sequence). Trimming removed 5 bases from V and 7 bases from J; junction bases left unmatched: 9. This CDR3 spans 16 amino acids. Based on the CDR3 plus reference TRBV13 and TRBJ2-1, the full variable domain is AAGVIQSPRHLIKEKRETATLKCYPIPRHDTVYWYQQGPGQDPQFLISFYEKMQSDKGSIPDRFSAQQFSDYHSELNMSSLELGDSALYFCASSPPGLAGMNEQFFGPGTRLTVL.

The rearrangement uses TRBV5-6 and TRBJ2-3, with a weak D call TRBD1 (6 bases). Germline CDR1 SGHDT, CDR2 YYEEEE. The CDR3 sequence is 14 residues long. Trimming cost V 2 bases and J 8 bases, with 15 bases left between them. CDR3 sequence: CASSFGTVGGTQYF. In nucleotides, the CDR3 is TGTGCCAGCAGCTTCGGGACCGTAGGGGGTACGCAGTATTTT.

The chain couples TRBV6-5 to TRBJ2-7; tentative D call: TRBD1 (5 bases). Germline CDR1 is MNHEY and CDR2 is SVGAGI. This CDR3 contains 14 residues. Trimming shortened V by 7 bases and J by 3 bases, and 16 bases separated the two germline ends. The DNA for the CDR3 is TGTGCCAGCACCCTGGGGCAGGGATACTACGAGCAGTACTTC. This sequence encodes CASTLGQGYYEQYF.

By sample share, this clone is medium-sized. The V and J genes are TRBV9 and TRBJ2-1; 8 positions agree with TRBD2. The germline CDR1 and CDR2 sequences are SGDLS and YYNGEE. V dropped 0 bases and J dropped 9; count of bases not matched to a gene: 26. The length of the CDR3 is 21 residues. CDR3: CASSVGVGGPMGLVHGGEQFF. As DNA, the CDR3 is TGTGCCAGCAGCGTAGGGGTAGGGGGACCGATGGGACTAGTCCACGGGGGTGAGCAGTTCTTC. The full variable domain, its missing parts supplied by reference TRBV9 and TRBJ2-1, is DSGVTQTPKHLITATGQRVTLRCSPRSGDLSVYWYQQSLDQGLQFLIQYYNGEERAKGNILERFSAQQFPDLHSELNLSSLELGDSALYFCASSVGVGGPMGLVHGGEQFFGPGTRLTVL.

This clone was picked up a small number of times. The chain uses TRBV27 and TRBJ2-7; 8 positions agree with TRBD2. Trimming at V came to 6 bases and at J to 5 bases, leaving 3 bases not matched to a gene. Looked up from germline, CDR1 is MNHEY and CDR2 is SMNVEV (reference sequence). The CDR3 runs 12 residues. The CDR3, as DNA: TGTGCCAGCAGATTAGCGGGAAACGAGCAGTACTTC. This encodes CASRLAGNEQYF.

The V gene is TRBV27, the J gene TRBJ1-2; D remains unclear. The CDR3 totals 19 residues. Trimming took 4 bases from V and 4 from J, leaving 28 bases between them. CDR1 MNHEY and CDR2 SMNVEV come from the germline V gene (reference sequence). The CDR3 is CASSSSEPVRIESFYGYTF. As DNA, the CDR3 is TGTGCCAGCAGTTCCTCAGAACCCGTTCGTATTGAATCGTTCTATGGCTACACCTTC.

This chain uses TRBV19 with TRBJ2-1, with TRBD2 matching over 7 bases. Germline CDR1 is LNHDA and CDR2 is SQIVND (reference sequence). With 3 bases clipped from V and 10 bases from J, the junction kept 12 bases outside the gene matches. The CDR3 runs 15 residues. The CDR3 reads CASSIWRESSQEQFF. CDR3 DNA: TGTGCCAGTAGTATCTGGCGGGAGAGTTCCCAGGAGCAGTTCTTC.

The rearrangement uses TRBV29-1 and TRBJ1-3; D is perhaps TRBD1 (6 bases). The CDR3 spans 15 residues. CDR1 is SQVTM and CDR2 is ANQGSEA in the germline V gene. V was pared by 2 bases and J by 0 bases, with 11 bases between. For the CDR3, the DNA is TGCAGCGTTGAATCGGTGGACAGCTCTGGAAACACCATATATTTT. As protein: CSVESVDSSGNTIYF.

The chain carries TRBV10-3 and TRBJ2-2; 10 nucleotides match TRBD2. After removal of 2 bases from V and 1 base from J, the junction contained 7 bases not matched to a gene. This CDR3 is built from 18 residues. CDR1 and CDR2 from the germline V gene are ENHRY and SYGVKD. The chain's CDR3 is CAISEPRLAGLNTGELFF. The CDR3 DNA reads as TGTGCCATCAGTGAGCCCCGACTAGCGGGCCTGAACACCGGGGAGCTGTTTTTT.

V gene TRBV30 combines with J gene TRBJ1-2; D not resolved. The V gene's germline CDR1 is GTSNPN and CDR2 SVGIG (reference sequence). The CDR3 is 13 amino acids. Trimming pared 4 bases from V and 4 bases from J, leaving 13 bases between. For the CDR3, the DNA is TGTGCCTGGAAATGGAGGGCTGTCTATGGCTACACCTTC. The encoded protein is CAWKWRAVYGYTF.

This clone was detected only once. This chain links TRBV27 with TRBJ2-7, with D tentatively TRBD1 (5 bases). The CDR3 is 14 residues long. V was shortened by 0 bases and J by 0 bases, with 6 bases between the two germline ends. Germline V gives CDR1 MNHEY, CDR2 SMNVEV (reference sequence). The CDR3 reads CASSLSDSSYEQYF. For the CDR3, the DNA is TGTGCCAGCAGTTTATCTGACAGCTCCTACGAGCAGTACTTC.

V usage is TRBV28 and J usage is TRBJ2-1, with D possibly matching TRBD1 (5 bases). The CDR3 sequence is 14 residues long. CDR1 and CDR2 from the germline V gene are MDHEN and SYDVKM. V lost 2 bases and J 6 bases, leaving 11 bases between the germline ends. The CDR3 DNA sequence: TGTGCCAGCAGTTTACGACAGTACCTCAATGAGCAGTTCTTC. This codes for CASSLRQYLNEQFF. Using reference TRBV28 and TRBJ2-1 for the parts outside the CDR3, the full variable domain is DVKVTQSSRYLVKRTGEKVFLECVQDMDHENMFWYRQDPGLGLRLIYFSYDVKMKEKGDIPEGYSVSREKKERFSLILESASTNQTSMYLCASSLRQYLNEQFFGPGTRLTVL.

This clone was seen just once. The chain employs TRBV19 and TRBJ2-2; D not resolved. V shed 9 bases and J shed 8 bases, with 10 bases lying between them. The CDR3 runs 11 residues. Germline V CDR1 and CDR2: LNHDA, SQIVND (reference sequence). CDR3 residues: CASEAWGELFF. In nucleotides, the CDR3 is TGTGCCAGCGAAGCTTGGGGGGAGCTGTTTTTT.

This chain joins TRBV4-1 and TRBJ2-7; TRBD2 matches 9 bases. Germline CDR1 MGHRA, CDR2 YSYEKL. The CDR3 length is 15 residues. V shed 0 bases, J shed 4 bases, and the junction held 4 bases outside the gene matches. This CDR3 is CASSQDGAGGYEQYF. CDR3 sequence (DNA): TGCGCCAGCAGCCAAGATGGCGCGGGGGGGTACGAGCAGTACTTC.

The rearrangement uses TRBV4-1 and TRBJ1-2, with D possibly matching TRBD1 (6 bases). The CDR3 has 17 residues. Germline CDR1 MGHRA, CDR2 YSYEKL. Deletions cut 0 bases from V and 4 bases from J, with 18 bases between. CDR3 residues: CASSQDGSRTVSYGYTF. DNA for the CDR3: TGCGCCAGCAGCCAAGATGGTTCGAGGACAGTTAGCTATGGCTACACCTTC.